This TCR beta chain was captured in a study of cytomegalovirus exposure and HLA in healthy donors. In the PCR, 60 Vbeta and 13 Jbeta primers were used. Produced via immunoSEQ multiplex PCR; TCRdb's table is partial and in-frame only. Of about 150,000 clones in the sample, less than 65% were seen once. The sequence was obtained from a woman aged 25-40 years in good health and CMV-seropositive. The sample comprised PBMCs.

The CDR3 reads CASSSGQGGEKLFF. As DNA, the CDR3 is TGTGCCAGCAGTTCGGGACAGGGAGGTGAAAAACTGTTTTTT. The chain employs TRBV27 and TRBJ1-4, with 9 bases fitting TRBD1. The germline V gene encodes CDR1 MNHEY and CDR2 SMNVEV (reference sequence). V dropped 4 bases and J dropped 7; count of bases not matched to a gene: 4. The CDR3 consists of 14 residues.